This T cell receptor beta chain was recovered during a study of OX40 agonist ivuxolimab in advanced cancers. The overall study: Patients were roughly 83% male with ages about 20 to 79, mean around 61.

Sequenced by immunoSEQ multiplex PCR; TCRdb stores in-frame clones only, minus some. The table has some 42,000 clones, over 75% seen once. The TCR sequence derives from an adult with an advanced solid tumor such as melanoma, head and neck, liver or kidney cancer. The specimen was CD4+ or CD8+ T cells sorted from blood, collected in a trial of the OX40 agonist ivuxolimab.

CDR3: CASSSGLAGPYTDTQYF. In nucleotides, the CDR3 is TGTGCCAGCAGCTCCGGACTAGCGGGACCCTACACAGATACGCAGTATTTT. The chain joins TRBV7-2 to TRBJ2-3; 12 positions agree with TRBD2. With V trimmed by 4 bases and J by 2 bases, 7 bases remained unmatched. Germline V gives CDR1 SGHTA, CDR2 FQGNSA. CDR3 length: 17 amino acids.